This T cell receptor (beta chain) was captured in a study of blood T cell repertoires in COVID-19. Study-level information: Nucleic acid was either cDNA or gDNA, and it came from T cells, B-cell-depleted T cells, or PBMCs.

In the source study's methods: Reference gene primer amplification gave nucleated cell count estimates. Generated by immunoSEQ multiplex PCR, the TCRdb table keeps only in-frame clones and is missing some. D and trimming come from the DNA, and the V and J calls and clone size come from that table. The data show approximately 310,000 clones, with 89% seen just once and 5% to 5.5% held by the top ten. This CDR3 is built from 14 residues. The V gene's germline CDR1 is LGHDT and CDR2 YNNKEL (reference sequence). V gave up 2 bases and J gave up 3 bases; unmatched junction bases: 4. This clone was recorded only once. The study assigned cohorts using participant-reported clinical history.

The TCR comes from a man aged 55 to 70 who had recovered from COVID-19. The specimen sequenced was PBMCs or T cells enriched from blood (not recorded which). The rearrangement uses TRBV3-1 (or the pseudogene TRBV3-2) and TRBJ2-7; 7 bases align to TRBD2. This CDR3 reads CASSQNRDYYEQYF. Written as DNA, the CDR3 is TGTGCCAGCAGCCAAAACCGGGACTACTACGAGCAGTACTTC.